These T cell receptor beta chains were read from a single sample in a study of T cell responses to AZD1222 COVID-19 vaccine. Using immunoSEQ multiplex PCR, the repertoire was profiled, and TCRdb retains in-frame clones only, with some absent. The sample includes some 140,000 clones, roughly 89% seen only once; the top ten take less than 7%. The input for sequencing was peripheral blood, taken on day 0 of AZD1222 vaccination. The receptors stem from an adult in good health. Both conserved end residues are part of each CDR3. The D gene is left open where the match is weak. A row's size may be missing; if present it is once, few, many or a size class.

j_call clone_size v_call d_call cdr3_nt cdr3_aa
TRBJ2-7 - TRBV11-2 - TGTGCCAGCAGCTTAGGGAGTGTCTACGAGCAGTACTTC CASSLGSVYEQYF
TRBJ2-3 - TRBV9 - TGTGCCAGCAGCGCCACTCCCCAGGGGGCGGGAGCCCCACGGGATACGCAGTATTTT CASSATPQGAGAPRDTQYF
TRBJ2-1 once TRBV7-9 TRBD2 TGTGCCAGCAGCCCGCCGGGGGGCAATGAGCAGTTCTTC CASSPPGGNEQFF
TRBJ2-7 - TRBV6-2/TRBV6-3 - TGTGCCAGCAGTTACCCCTTGAGGGAGTCACTCTTCCTTGTCGAGCAGTACTTC CASSYPLRESLFLVEQYF
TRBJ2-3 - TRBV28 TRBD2 TGTGCCAGCAGTTTAACCCCCGGGAAGATCGCGGCGGGAGAGGCGTTATCGTGGCCAGATACGCAGTATTTT CASSLTPGKIAAGEALSWPDTQYF
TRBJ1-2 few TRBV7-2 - TGTGCCAGCAGCTTCAGCTTACGGACGGTCTATGGCTACACCTTC CASSFSLRTVYGYTF
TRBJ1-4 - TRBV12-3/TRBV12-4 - TGTGCCAGCAGTTTAGGGCCAGAAAAACTGTTTTTT CASSLGPEKLFF
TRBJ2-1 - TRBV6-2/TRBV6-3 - TGTGCCAGCAGTCAGGGGTTGTATGAGCAGTTCTTC CASSQGLYEQFF
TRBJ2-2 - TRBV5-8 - TGTGCCAGCAGCCCCAGAAGTGGGACCGGGGAGCTGTTTTTT CASSPRSGTGELFF
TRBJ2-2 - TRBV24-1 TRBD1 TGTGCCACCAGTGATCCCAGGGGGACAGGACCGAACACCGGGGAGCTGTTTTTT CATSDPRGTGPNTGELFF
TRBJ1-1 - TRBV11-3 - TGTGCCAGCAGCACCCGTGGCAGGAACACTGAAGCTTTCTTT CASSTRGRNTEAFF
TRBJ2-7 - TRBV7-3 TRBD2 TGTGCCAGCAGCCCTTGGGGGACTACACCCTCCGAGCAGTACTTC CASSPWGTTPSEQYF
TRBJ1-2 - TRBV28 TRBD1 TGTGCCAGCAGTAAACGGACAGGAGGGGTGGGTTCCTATGGCTACACCTTC CASSKRTGGVGSYGYTF
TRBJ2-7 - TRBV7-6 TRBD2 TGTGCCAGCAGCCCAAGGACTAGCGGAACCTACGAGCAGTACTTC CASSPRTSGTYEQYF
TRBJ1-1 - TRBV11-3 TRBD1 TGTGCCAGCAGCTTCCGGACAGGATTGAACACTGAAGCTTTCTTT CASSFRTGLNTEAFF
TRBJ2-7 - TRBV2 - TGTGCCAGCATGGGCCGAGGTAACTACGAGCAGTACTTC CASMGRGNYEQYF
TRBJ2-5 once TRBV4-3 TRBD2 TGCGCCAGCAGCCAAGATATAGTAGCGGGAAGAACCCAATCGGCCCAGTACTTC CASSQDIVAGRTQSAQYF
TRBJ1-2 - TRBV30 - TGTGCCTGGCAGGGTCATAACTATGGCTACACCTTC CAWQGHNYGYTF
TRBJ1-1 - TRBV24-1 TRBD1 TGTGCCACCAGTGATTCAGGACAGGGCGCCTCTGAAGCTTTCTTT CATSDSGQGASEAFF
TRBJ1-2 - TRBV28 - TGTGCCAGCAGTTTACGGGGCGGCGGCTATGGCTACACCTTC CASSLRGGGYGYTF
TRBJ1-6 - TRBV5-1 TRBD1 TGCGCCAGCAGCTTGGTAGGGACAGGGTATTCACCCCTCCACTTT CASSLVGTGYSPLHF
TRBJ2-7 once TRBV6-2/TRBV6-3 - TGTGCCAGCAGTTATGGTGAGGCGAGAGAGCAGTACTTC CASSYGEAREQYF
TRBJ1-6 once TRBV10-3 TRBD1 TGTGCCATCAGTGATCGGGACAGGGGCGGTTCACCCCTCCACTTT CAISDRDRGGSPLHF
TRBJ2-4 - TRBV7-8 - TGTGCCAGCAGCTTAAGACAGACTACCAAAAACATTCAGTACTTC CASSLRQTTKNIQYF
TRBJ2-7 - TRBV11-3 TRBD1 TGTGCCAGCAGCTTAGGTCCCCAGGACAGGTCAAACGAGCAGTACTTC CASSLGPQDRSNEQYF
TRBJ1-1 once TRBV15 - TGTGCCACCAGCAGAGTAGGCCTCACTGAAGCTTTCTTT CATSRVGLTEAFF
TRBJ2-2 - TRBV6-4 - TGTGCCAGCAGTGAGCGGGACACCGGGGAGCTGTTTTTT CASSERDTGELFF
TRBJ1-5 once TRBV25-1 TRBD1 TGTGCCAGCTTTCAGGGGGATCAGCCCCAGCATTTT CASFQGDQPQHF
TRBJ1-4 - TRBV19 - TGTGCCAGTAGTATCCAGGGTAATGAAAAACTGTTTTTT CASSIQGNEKLFF
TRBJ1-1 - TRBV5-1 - TGCGCCAGCAGCTTGGAGGGGACTGAAGCTTTCTTT CASSLEGTEAFF
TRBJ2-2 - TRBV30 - TGTGCCTGGAGTGTTAAGGGGTCCGAGCTTTACACCGGGGAGCTGTTTTTT CAWSVKGSELYTGELFF
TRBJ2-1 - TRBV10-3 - TGTGCCATCAGTGAGTTATATGAGCAGTTCTTC CAISELYEQFF